The next 17 T cell receptor beta chains were all read from a single sample in a study of T cell changes during pregnancy in multiple sclerosis. Assay: immunoSEQ multiplex PCR; the TCRdb copy retains only in-frame clones and omits some. The sample includes 75,000 to 90,000 clones, about 89% of them seen just once. Specimen: PBMCs, collected in the first trimester of pregnancy. These receptors were taken from a female donor in good health, serving as a control in a pregnancy study. Some clones in this sample may be carry-over from other donors' samples.

V gene TRBV4-1 combines with J gene TRBJ2-5; a weak D match, TRBD1 (6 bases). The V gene's germline CDR1 is MGHRA and CDR2 YSYEKL. The V and J ends lost 0 bases and 0 bases respectively, with 11 bases between them. The CDR3 spans 16 residues. CDR3 nucleotide sequence: TGCGCCAGCAGCCAAGAGGGGGCAGGGTACCAAGAGACCCAGTACTTC. It is translated as CASSQEGAGYQETQYF.

CDR3 region: CASSLDIDTEAFF. In nucleotides, the CDR3 is TGTGCCAGCAGCTTAGACATAGACACTGAAGCTTTCTTT. The chain joins TRBV11-2 to TRBJ1-1; D not certain. Trimming pared 0 bases from V and 3 bases from J, leaving 5 bases between. Germline loops: CDR1 SGHAT, CDR2 FQNNGV. CDR3 length: 13 amino acids.

The chain joins TRBV30 to TRBJ2-3, with D perhaps matching TRBD2 (5 bases). The CDR3 runs to 16 residues. Germline values: CDR1 GTSNPN, CDR2 SVGIG (reference sequence). V lost 0 bases and J lost 4, with 17 bases in between. The CDR3 here is CAWSVVKISVADTQYF. In nucleotides, the CDR3 is TGTGCCTGGAGTGTAGTCAAGATTAGCGTGGCAGATACGCAGTATTTT.

V is TRBV5-6 and J is TRBJ2-3; 10 bases align to TRBD2. Trimming at V came to 1 base and at J to 2 bases, leaving 4 bases not matched to a gene. This CDR3 has 16 residues. Germline CDR1 is SGHDT and CDR2 is YYEEEE. The CDR3 nucleotides are TGTGCCAGCAGCTTGTTGCTAGCGGGAGTCACAGATACGCAGTATTTT. Its protein product is CASSLLLAGVTDTQYF. The full variable domain, completed using reference TRBV5-6 and TRBJ2-3, is DAGVTQSPTHLIKTRGQQVTLRCSPKSGHDTVSWYQQALGQGPQFIFQYYEEEERQRGNFPDRFSGHQFPNYSSELNVNALLLGDSALYLCASSLLLAGVTDTQYFGPGTRLTVL.

This chain uses TRBV6-5 with TRBJ2-7; the D is unclear. Trimming stripped 0 bases from V and 3 bases from J, with 6 bases between. This CDR3 comprises 13 residues. The germline V gene has CDR1 MNHEY and CDR2 SVGAGI. The CDR3 loop reads CASSYSPSYEQYF. The CDR3 DNA sequence: TGTGCCAGCAGTTACTCGCCCAGCTACGAGCAGTACTTC.

This clone was observed a few times. The chain couples TRBV2 to TRBJ1-6, with a tentative D call TRBD1 (5 bases). The CDR3 covers 14 residues. The germline V gene has CDR1 SNHLY and CDR2 FYNNEI. V lost 5 bases, J lost 9 bases, and 14 bases lay in between. The CDR3 DNA is TGTGCCAGCAGTTATCGACAGCAAGCTTCACCCCTCCACTTT. This sequence encodes CASSYRQQASPLHF.

The chain is built from TRBV4-1 and TRBJ2-3, with a weak D call TRBD1 (6 bases). Germline-derived CDR1 and CDR2 are MGHRA and YSYEKL. The CDR3 is made up of 16 amino acids. Trimming took 1 base from V and 0 from J, leaving 11 bases between them. CDR3 sequence (DNA): TGCGCCAGCAGCCAAGGTGACAGGTCTAGCACAGATACGCAGTATTTT. It encodes CASSQGDRSSTDTQYF.

V usage is TRBV13 and J usage is TRBJ2-7; 9 bases map to TRBD1. Germline CDR1 PRHDT, CDR2 FYEKMQ (reference sequence). The CDR3 covers 14 residues. V was pared by 3 bases and J by 5 bases, with 5 bases of the junction left unmatched. As DNA, the CDR3 is TGTGCCAGCAGCTTCACAGGGGGCGTAAACGAGCAGTACTTC. As protein: CASSFTGGVNEQYF. The full variable domain, its missing parts supplied by reference TRBV13 and TRBJ2-7, is AAGVIQSPRHLIKEKRETATLKCYPIPRHDTVYWYQQGPGQDPQFLISFYEKMQSDKGSIPDRFSAQQFSDYHSELNMSSLELGDSALYFCASSFTGGVNEQYFGPGTRLTVT.

This chain connects TRBV4-1 to TRBJ1-1, with TRBD1 as a possible D gene (5 bases). CDR3 length: 17 residues. Germline CDR1 MGHRA, CDR2 YSYEKL. V shed 0 bases and J shed 2 bases, with 16 bases lying between them. This CDR3 is CASSQDPPGLINTEAFF. For the CDR3, the DNA is TGCGCCAGCAGCCAAGATCCCCCGGGACTGATCAACACTGAAGCTTTCTTT.

The genes are TRBV5-5 and TRBJ2-5; no firm D call. CDR3 length equals 14 residues. Germline CDR1 is SGHKS and CDR2 is YYEKEE (reference sequence). Between the trimmed V and J ends, which lost 2 bases and 5 bases, there was a span of 13 bases. The CDR3 reads CASSLSLLMETQYF. The CDR3 nucleotides are TGTGCCAGCAGCTTATCCCTACTGATGGAGACCCAGTACTTC.

The chain has TRBV19 and TRBJ1-1; 9 bases agree with TRBD1. This CDR3 has 14 amino acids. Looked up from germline, CDR1 is LNHDA and CDR2 is SQIVND (reference sequence). The V segment lost 1 base and the J segment 6 bases; nucleotides outside the gene matches: 3. CDR3 protein: CASSIAGQGSEAFF. CDR3 DNA sequence: TGTGCCAGTAGTATAGCGGGACAGGGCTCTGAAGCTTTCTTT.

The chain uses TRBV1 and TRBJ1-6. TRBV1 is termed a pseudogene. The CDR3 spans 15 residues. CDR3 residues: CTSSQATCHNSPLHF. CDR3 DNA sequence: TGCACCAGCAGCCAAGCTACCTGCCATAATTCACCCCTCCACTTT.

The chain uses TRBV23-1 and TRBJ2-5; 8 bases agree with TRBD1. TRBV23-1 is recorded as an ORF, its role being uncertain. CDR3 length equals 18 residues. The V gene end was trimmed by 7 bases and the J gene end by 5 bases; junction bases not matched to a gene: 21. The CDR3 loop reads CASTQQLCRGPDTETQYF. For the CDR3, the DNA is TGCGCCAGCACCCAGCAGCTTTGCAGGGGGCCGGATACTGAGACCCAGTACTTC.

This chain uses TRBV28 with TRBJ1-4; D perhaps matches TRBD1 (5 bases). With 6 bases removed from V and 4 bases from J, the gap between germline ends came to 9 bases. Germline V gene data show CDR1 as MDHEN and CDR2 as SYDVKM. This CDR3 contains 13 residues. The CDR3 spells CASSSDSNEKLFF. The CDR3 coding sequence is TGTGCCAGCAGCTCTGACAGTAATGAAAAACTGTTTTTT.

Details on this clone: Other DNA sequences from this sample encode an identical CDR3 as well. This chain joins TRBV19 and TRBJ1-4; D gene unclear. This CDR3 has 11 amino acids. Germline lookup yields CDR1 LNHDA and CDR2 SQIVND (reference sequence). Trimming left V 9 bases short and J 5 bases short, with 7 bases between. The CDR3 DNA reads as TGTGCCAGCTCGGGAAATGAAAAACTGTTTTTT. Protein: CASSGNEKLFF.

J is TRBJ2-3 and V is TRBV6-4, with 9 nucleotides matching TRBD2. The CDR3 is made up of 15 amino acids. Germline V gives CDR1 MRHNA, CDR2 SNTAGT. The J segment lost 4 bases and the V segment lost 2 bases, leaving 4 bases of the junction unmatched. Written as DNA, the CDR3 is TGTGCCAGCAGTGACAACGGCGGGGGGGCAGATACGCAGTATTTT. Translated, it gives CASSDNGGGADTQYF.

This rearrangement joins TRBV7-9 to TRBJ2-3; D possibly corresponds to TRBD2 (6 bases). Trimming took off 5 bases at V and 6 bases at J, with 15 bases between the two ends. Per germline, CDR1 SEHNR and CDR2 FQNEAQ (reference sequence). This CDR3 region has 14 residues. The CDR3 spells CASSQTREPDTQYF. CDR3 sequence (DNA): TGTGCCAGCAGCCAGACTAGAGAACCCGATACGCAGTATTTT.